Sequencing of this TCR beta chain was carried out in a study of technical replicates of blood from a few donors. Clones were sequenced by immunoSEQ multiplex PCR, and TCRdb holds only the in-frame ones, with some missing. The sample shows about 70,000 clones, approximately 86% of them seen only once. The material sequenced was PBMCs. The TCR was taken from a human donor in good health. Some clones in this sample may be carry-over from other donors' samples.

The CDR3, as DNA: TGCGCCAGCAGACCCTCCCAGGGGGGTGGAGAGACCCAGTACTTC. Translation gives CASRPSQGGGETQYF. The V and J genes are TRBV4-1 and TRBJ2-5; tentatively, D is TRBD1 (7 bases). There are 15 residues in the CDR3. Between the trimmed V and J ends, which lost 6 bases and 4 bases, there was a span of 18 bases. CDR1 MGHRA and CDR2 YSYEKL come from the germline V gene.